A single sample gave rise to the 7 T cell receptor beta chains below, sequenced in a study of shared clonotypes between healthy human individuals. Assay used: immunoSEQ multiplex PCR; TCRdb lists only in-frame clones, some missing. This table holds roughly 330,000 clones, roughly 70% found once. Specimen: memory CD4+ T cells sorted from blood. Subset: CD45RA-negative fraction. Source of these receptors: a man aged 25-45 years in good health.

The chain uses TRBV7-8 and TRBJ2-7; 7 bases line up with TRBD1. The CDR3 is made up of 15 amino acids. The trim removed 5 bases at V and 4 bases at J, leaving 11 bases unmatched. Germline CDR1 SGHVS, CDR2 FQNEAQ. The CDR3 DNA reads TGTGCCAGCAGCCCTAACAGGGGAAATCTTTACGAGCAGTACTTC. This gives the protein CASSPNRGNLYEQYF. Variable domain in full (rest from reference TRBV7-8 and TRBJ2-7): GAGVSQSPRYKVAKRGQDVALRCDPISGHVSLFWYQQALGQGPEFLTYFQNEAQLDKSGLPSDRFFAERPEGSVSTLKIQRTQQEDSAVYLCASSPNRGNLYEQYFGPGTRLTVT.

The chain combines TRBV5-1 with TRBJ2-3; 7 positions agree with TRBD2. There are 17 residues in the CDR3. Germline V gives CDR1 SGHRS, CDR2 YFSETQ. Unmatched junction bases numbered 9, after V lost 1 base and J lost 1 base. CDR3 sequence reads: CASSLRSSGYRTDTQYF. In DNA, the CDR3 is TGCGCCAGCAGCTTGAGGAGTAGCGGGTATCGCACAGATACGCAGTATTTT.

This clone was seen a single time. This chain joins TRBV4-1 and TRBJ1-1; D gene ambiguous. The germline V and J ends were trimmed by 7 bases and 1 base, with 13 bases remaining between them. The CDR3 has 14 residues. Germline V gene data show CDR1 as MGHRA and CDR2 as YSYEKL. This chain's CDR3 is CASKNRATNTEAFF. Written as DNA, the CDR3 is TGCGCCAGCAAAAACCGGGCCACGAACACTGAAGCTTTCTTT.

The CDR3 spells CASSYTGDGYTF. The CDR3 nucleotides read TGTGCCAGCAGTTATACAGGGGATGGCTACACCTTC. This sequence joins TRBV28 and TRBJ1-2, with 7 positions matching TRBD1. Germline CDR1 is MDHEN and CDR2 is SYDVKM. V was pared by 4 bases and J by 6 bases, with 2 bases of the junction left unmatched. The CDR3 is made up of 12 amino acids.

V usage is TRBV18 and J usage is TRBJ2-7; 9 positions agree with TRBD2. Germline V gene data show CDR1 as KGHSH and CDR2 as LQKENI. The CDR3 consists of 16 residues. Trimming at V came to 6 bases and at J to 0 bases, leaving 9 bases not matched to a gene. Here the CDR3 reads CASSPLAGASSYEQYF. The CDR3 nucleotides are TGTGCCAGCTCTCCCTTAGCGGGAGCCAGCTCCTACGAGCAGTACTTC.

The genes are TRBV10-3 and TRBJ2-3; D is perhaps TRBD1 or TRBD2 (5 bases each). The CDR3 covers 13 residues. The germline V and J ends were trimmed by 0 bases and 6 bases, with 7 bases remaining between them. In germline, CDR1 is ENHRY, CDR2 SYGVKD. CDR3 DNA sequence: TGTGCCATCAGTGAGTCTTGGGGGGATACGCAGTATTTT. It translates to CAISESWGDTQYF.

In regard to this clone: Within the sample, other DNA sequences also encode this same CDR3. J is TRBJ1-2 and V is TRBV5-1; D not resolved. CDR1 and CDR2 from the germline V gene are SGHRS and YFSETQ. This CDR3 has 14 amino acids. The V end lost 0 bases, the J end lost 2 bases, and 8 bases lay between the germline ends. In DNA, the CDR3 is TGCGCCAGCAGCTTGGGACAAGGGAACTATGGCTACACCTTC. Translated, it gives CASSLGQGNYGYTF.